This TCR beta chain came from a study of T-cell reconstitution after alpha-beta-depleted transplantation in children. Using unique molecular identifiers, the investigators prepared the TCRbeta library. Via MiXCR, TCRdb re-called the PCR reads, giving one row per CDR3 protein. The sample lists over 550,000 distinct CDR3 sequences, about 10% occurring once. This CDR3 is built from 16 residues. CDR1 is SGHNT and CDR2 is YYREEE in the germline V gene (reference sequence). With 7 bases clipped from V and 6 bases from J, the junction kept 15 bases outside the gene matches. The clonotype was recovered from a human donor who donated a stem cell graft to a child with acute myeloid leukemia. J is TRBJ2-7 and V is TRBV5-4, with TRBD2 matching over 11 bases. The starting material was PBMCs from the stem cell graft donor, obtained from the stem cell graft. The CDR3 reads CASETSGDVSKGEQYF. Here the CDR3 DNA reads TGTGCCAGCGAGACTAGCGGGGACGTATCGAAGGGCGAGCAGTACTTC.